What follows describes a single T cell receptor beta chain. The antigen remains unidentified. The data derive from a study of OX40 agonist ivuxolimab in advanced cancers. Study overall: Ivuxolimab is an agonistic anti-OX40 (CD134) antibody, and patients were treated with it. Enrolled patients in dose escalation had cancers that were hepatocellular carcinoma, melanoma, renal cell or head and neck cancer. Study conclusions and caveats: At 0.1 to 3.0 mg/kg and by week 6, clonal expansion occurred in CD4+ and CD8+ blood T cells.

TCRdb keeps only in-frame clones here, not all; method: immunoSEQ multiplex PCR. Found here are approximately 70,000 clones, approximately 78% of them singletons; the top ten hold about 0.41%. Patients were excluded for autoimmune disease history or systemic immunosuppression. The sequencing used CD4+ or CD8+ T cells sorted from blood, collected in a trial of the OX40 agonist ivuxolimab. The sequence was collected from an adult with an advanced solid tumor such as melanoma, head and neck, liver or kidney cancer.

In nucleotides, the CDR3 is TGTGCCAGCTCACCAGAACAGGGGGCGAATTCACCCCTCCACTTT. It is translated as CASSPEQGANSPLHF. The chain has TRBV18 and TRBJ1-6; the match to TRBD1 covers 9 bases. The CDR3 is 15 amino acids. Germline CDR1 and CDR2: KGHSH and LQKENI. After removal of 2 bases from V and 7 bases from J, the junction contained 3 bases not matched to a gene.